The subject of this entry is one T cell receptor beta chain. Its antigen is unknown. Profiled with immunoSEQ multiplex PCR; TCRdb holds only in-frame clones, not every one. Among about 610,000 clones, 90% to 97% were seen once, and the ten largest hold 0.11%. CD45RO-negative, CCR7-selected cells formed the naive CD8 fraction, which excluded terminally differentiated effector memory CD45RA+ cells. This specimen belongs to a study of shared clonotypes between healthy human individuals. General study results and limits: Generation probabilities of non-shared clonotypes were lower (relative to those shared by all four donors).

This CDR3 contains 15 residues. Germline lookup yields CDR1 MNHEY and CDR2 SMNVEV (reference sequence). Trimming pared 5 bases from V and 7 bases from J, leaving 18 bases between. The sequenced sample was naive CD8+ T cells sorted from blood. The receptor comes from a woman aged 25 to 39 in good health. The chain couples TRBV27 to TRBJ2-1; no firm D call. The CDR3 region is CASSPWATLGNEQFF. For the CDR3, the DNA is TGTGCCAGCAGTCCGTGGGCTACCCTTGGGAATGAGCAGTTCTTC.